This TCR beta chain was sequenced in a study of blood T cell repertoires in COVID-19 (dated by TCRdb to the early 2020s). For the wider study: The collaborator samples originated in the United States, Italy and Spain and spanned the acute and convalescent phases of COVID-19. The prospective study material was composed of cDNA or gDNA derived from T cells, B-cell-depleted T cells, or PBMCs. Subjects who had been exposed to COVID-19, were actively infected with it, or had recovered from it provided the deeply sampled blood TCRbeta repertoires that made up the dataset. The repertoires were released in a freely available public database meant as a resource for research on the immune response to SARS-CoV-2. Samples came from the ongoing ImmuneRACE study (first 160 participants) plus 1,254 subjects from 6 global collaborators. Sample metadata almost always included a de-identified subject ID, COVID-19 status, age in years and sex. Where available, HLA class I and class II types were taken from metadata supplied by the sample provider and were not determined by assay-based typing. Results the study describes overall, beyond this receptor: The quantity of clinical and demographic metadata differed by source and by participant and was supplied without curation.

Each collaborating institution followed its own protocols to collect whole blood in K2EDTA tubes. Collaborator samples were shipped for TCRbeta analysis as frozen whole blood, isolated PBMCs, or DNA extracted from either sample type. Notes on this clone: Its cognate antigen has yet to be identified. No base qualities exist here, and no much larger clone lies one base off it.

The immunoSEQ Assay, a bias-controlled multiplex PCR, was used to amplify TCRbeta CDR3 regions from genomic DNA. For the original study's pipeline: The number of nucleated cells in each sample was estimated by amplification of reference gene primers within the assay. To quantify the absolute abundance of each unique TCRbeta CDR3 rearrangement, sequence reads were collapsed and filtered. For each sample, productive Simpson clonality was calculated as the square root of Simpson's diversity index across productive rearrangements. TCRdb mirrors the immuneACCESS table, restricted to in-frame sequences. Some clones are absent from its copies; in checked studies, under half trace to an unresolved V gene, and the reason for the others is unknown. V and J calls and clone size are given by that table; D and trimming were obtained from the DNA. Within this sample are about 76,000 clones, with around nine tenths of them counted one time only. The biggest ten clones account for 6.5% to 9.5% of the sample.

Sequenced sample: peripheral blood. This TCR derives from a man aged 25 to 40 with acute or convalescent COVID-19.

The CDR3 sequence is CASSTSGSTYEQYF. The sequenced DNA is TGTGCCAGTAGTACTAGCGGGTCCACCTACGAGCAGTACTTC. The chain uses TRBV19 and TRBJ2-7; 8 bases in the middle match TRBD2. Trimming takes 4 bases off V and 2 bases off J; junction bases not matched to a gene: 4. CDR1 and CDR2 are drawn from the germline V gene (reference sequence): LNHDA, SQIVND. The CDR3 sequence holds 14 residues, the cysteine and phenylalanine included. Just the 42-base CDR3 DNA is kept, in frame starting at base 1.